One TCR beta chain is described in this entry. Its antigen remains unknown. The CDR3 is 14 residues long. Germline V gives CDR1 MNHNY, CDR2 SVGAGI (reference sequence). Trimming removed 5 bases from V and 0 bases from J, with 11 bases in between. This sample was included in a study of a mutant IDH1 vaccine in newly diagnosed glioma. Study-level background: Vaccines were begun 4-6 weeks after radiotherapy alone, or with temozolomide cycles. Earlier care involved radiotherapy, temozolomide, or both, and the majority received both. General observations from the study: Pseudoprogression seemed unlinked to shifts in top peripheral T cell clonotypes.

Time point reported: week 35, safety follow-up. The content of each vaccine dose was 300 ug of mutant IDH1 20-mer peptide, and topical imiquimod accompanied it. Patients received eight vaccinations in weeks 1, 3, 5, 7, 11, 15, 19, 23. Assay used: immunoSEQ multiplex PCR; TCRdb lists only in-frame clones, some missing. The sample includes roughly 69,000 clones, more than 75% seen only once; the top ten take roughly 2%. This TCR was recovered from a man aged 30-40 years with glioma. Specimen: PBMCs, collected from a glioma patient whose treatment included an IDH1 peptide vaccine. V is TRBV6-6 and J is TRBJ2-7; D call uncertain. CDR3 in amino acids: CASSGQQISYEQYF. The DNA of the CDR3 is TGTGCCAGCAGTGGGCAGCAGATCTCCTACGAGCAGTACTTC.